One and the same sample provided the 30 T cell receptor beta chains below, sequenced in a study of blood T cell repertoires in COVID-19. Produced via immunoSEQ multiplex PCR; TCRdb's table is partial and in-frame only. Of about 83,000 clones in the sample, about 88% were seen once. Sequencing was done on a sample of peripheral blood. Receptors originate from a human donor in a cohort sampled during active COVID-19.

The CDR3 DNA follows: TGTGCCAGCAGCCAAGGATCCGGGAGCGAACAAGAGACCCAGTACTTC. Protein: CASSQGSGSEQETQYF. The chain links TRBV4-2 to TRBJ2-5; D may be TRBD2 (6 bases). Between the trimmed V and J ends, which lost 1 base and 2 bases, there was a span of 14 bases. The CDR3 has 16 residues. In germline, CDR1 is LGHNA, CDR2 YNFKEQ.

V gene TRBV6-6 combines with J gene TRBJ2-3, with 15 bases aligning to TRBD2. The V gene end was trimmed by 5 bases and the J gene end by 6 bases; junction bases not matched to a gene: 12. The length of the CDR3 is 18 residues. From germline, CDR1 is MNHNY and CDR2 SVGAGI (reference sequence). In DNA, the CDR3 is TGTGCCAGCAGTCGGACTAGCGGGGGGGCCGGATCACAGGATACGCAGTATTTT. Its protein product is CASSRTSGGAGSQDTQYF.

The rearrangement uses TRBV10-3 and TRBJ2-3; D not certain. Germline V gene lookup returns CDR1 ENHRY and CDR2 SYGVKD. The length of the CDR3 is 15 residues. Trimming removed 3 bases from V and 0 bases from J, with 10 bases in between. The CDR3 coding sequence is TGTGCCATCAGTGACCCAGGCAGTAGCACAGATACGCAGTATTTT. As protein: CAISDPGSSTDTQYF.

A single count supports this clone. V is TRBV15 and J is TRBJ1-6; maybe TRBD1 (6 bases). The V gene's germline CDR1 is LNHNV and CDR2 YYDKDF (reference sequence). V lost 5 bases, J lost 10 bases, and 21 bases lay in between. There are 16 residues in the CDR3. The CDR3: CATSSILGTQPSPLHF. DNA for the CDR3: TGTGCCACCAGCTCTATCCTGGGGACACAACCCTCACCCCTCCACTTT.

This clone was seen only once. The chain joins TRBV15 to TRBJ2-1; weak D call: TRBD1 (5 bases). The CDR3 covers 15 residues. Per the germline V gene, CDR1 is LNHNV and CDR2 is YYDKDF (reference sequence). The V and J ends lost 0 bases and 9 bases respectively, with 15 bases between them. The CDR3 DNA sequence: TGTGCCACCAGCAGAGAAGGGGTTAGTTTCGGTGAGCAGTTCTTC. Translated, it gives CATSREGVSFGEQFF.

The chain uses TRBV7-6 and TRBJ1-3; D not certain. Germline-derived CDR1 and CDR2 are SGHVS and FNYEAQ. The CDR3 contains 15 residues. Trimming cost V 1 base and J 0 bases, with 7 bases left between them. CDR3 residues: CASSLDPGSGNTIYF. CDR3 coding DNA: TGTGCCAGCAGCTTAGATCCCGGCTCTGGAAACACCATATATTTT.

This clone was seen a few times. The chain has TRBV7-2 and TRBJ2-7, with D possibly matching TRBD2 (6 bases). The CDR3 loop spans 14 amino acids. Per the germline V gene, CDR1 is SGHTA and CDR2 is FQGNSA. V shed 5 bases and J shed 6 bases, with 17 bases lying between them. Written as DNA, the CDR3 is TGTGCCAGCAGCCTCCGACTGGGGGGACCCGAGCAGTACTTC. This sequence encodes CASSLRLGGPEQYF.

This clone has only a few counts. The chain is built from TRBV28 and TRBJ1-3; TRBD1 aligns across 8 bases. Looked up from germline, CDR1 is MDHEN and CDR2 is SYDVKM. V lost 3 bases and J lost 2; bases outside the gene matches: 0. This CDR3 region has 14 residues. CDR3 sequence reads: CASSLDRAGNTIYF. The DNA of the CDR3 is TGTGCCAGCAGTTTGGACAGGGCTGGAAACACCATATATTTT.

The chain has TRBV7-9 and TRBJ2-1; TRBD2 matches at 8 bases. V shed 5 bases, J shed 8 bases, and the junction held 8 bases outside the gene matches. The germline CDR1 and CDR2 sequences are SEHNR and FQNEAQ (reference sequence). The CDR3 spans 14 residues. In DNA, the CDR3 is TGTGCCAGCAGCCCCCTGGTGACTAGCGATGAGCAGTTCTTC. As protein: CASSPLVTSDEQFF.

The rearrangement uses TRBV7-3 and TRBJ1-4; D gene unclear. The CDR3 is 13 residues long. V was shortened by 5 bases and J by 8 bases, with 12 bases between the two germline ends. Germline assignment: CDR1 SGHTA and CDR2 FQGTGA. CDR3 sequence reads: CASSPGGGEKLFF. The CDR3 DNA sequence: TGTGCCAGCAGCCCAGGAGGAGGAGAAAAACTGTTTTTT.

The chain employs TRBV2 and TRBJ2-5, with 8 bases identical to TRBD2. This CDR3 contains 17 residues. Germline V gene lookup returns CDR1 SNHLY and CDR2 FYNNEI. V lost 6 bases and J lost 5; bases outside the gene matches: 17. In DNA form, the CDR3 reads TGTGCCAGCAGGGAAATCGGGAGGCGGGGGGACCGGGAGACCCAGTACTTC. Amino acids: CASREIGRRGDRETQYF.

The chain links TRBV6-5 to TRBJ2-3; TRBD1 agrees at 10 bases. Germline-derived CDR1 and CDR2 are MNHEY and SVGAGI. There are 16 residues in the CDR3. V trimming: 2 bases; J trimming: 3 bases; junction bases outside the gene matches: 5. The CDR3 spells CASSYAWTGGTDTQYF. Written as DNA, the CDR3 is TGTGCCAGCAGTTACGCATGGACAGGGGGGACAGATACGCAGTATTTT.

The chain couples TRBV19 to TRBJ2-1; 11 positions match TRBD2. Germline CDR1 and CDR2: LNHDA and SQIVND (reference sequence). The CDR3 consists of 14 residues. The V segment lost 4 bases and the J segment 7 bases; nucleotides outside the gene matches: 3. CDR3 loop: CASSSLAGGNEQFF. The CDR3 coding sequence is TGTGCCAGTAGTAGCCTAGCGGGGGGAAATGAGCAGTTCTTC.

The rearrangement joins TRBV27 to TRBJ2-2, with D unclear. V lost 2 bases, J lost 6 bases, and 10 bases lay in between. From germline, CDR1 is MNHEY and CDR2 SMNVEV (reference sequence). There are 14 residues in the CDR3. The CDR3 DNA reads TGTGCCAGCAGTTTAGGTTCGGCGGCCGGGGAGCTGTTTTTT. It yields the protein CASSLGSAAGELFF.

In DNA form, the CDR3 reads TGTGCCAGCAGTCAATCACCTCGACTAGGTCAGAACAATGAGCAGTTCTTC. This sequence encodes CASSQSPRLGQNNEQFF. This chain links TRBV6-2 or TRBV6-3 with TRBJ2-1; D is perhaps TRBD2 (6 bases). V shed 5 bases and J shed 5 bases, with 22 bases lying between them. The CDR3 runs 17 residues. CDR1 and CDR2 (germline): MNHEY, SVGEGT.

The chain links TRBV6-5 to TRBJ2-7; weak D call: TRBD2 (5 bases). V lost 5 bases and J lost 2, with 10 bases in between. Germline lookup yields CDR1 MNHEY and CDR2 SVGAGI. The CDR3 loop spans 13 amino acids. The CDR3 DNA reads as TGTGCCAGCAGTCGCCGGACTCCCTACGAGCAGTACTTC. Protein: CASSRRTPYEQYF.

The chain links TRBV6-6 to TRBJ2-6; D may match TRBD1 or TRBD2 (6 bases each). The V end lost 7 bases, the J end lost 0 bases, and 19 bases lay between the germline ends. This CDR3 contains 18 residues. The germline V gene encodes CDR1 MNHNY and CDR2 SVGAGI (reference sequence). CDR3 DNA: TGTGCCAGCAATCGGGACACCCGGACTATCTCTGGGGCCAACGTCCTGACTTTC. Translation: CASNRDTRTISGANVLTF.

CDR3 region: CASSPKGTTSDTQYF. CDR3 sequence (DNA): TGTGCCAGCAGCCCGAAGGGGACTACCTCAGATACGCAGTATTTT. This chain joins TRBV4-2 and TRBJ2-3; 7 bases are a match to TRBD2. Germline V gene data show CDR1 as LGHNA and CDR2 as YNFKEQ. V lost 4 bases to trimming and J lost 4 bases; unmatched junction nucleotides: 8. There are 15 residues in the CDR3.

The chain joins TRBV9 to TRBJ1-2, with TRBD1 matching 8 bases. V gave up 6 bases and J gave up 8 bases; unmatched junction bases: 6. CDR3 size: 12 residues. Per germline, CDR1 SGDLS and CDR2 YYNGEE. The chain's CDR3 is CASNTGGWGYTF. In DNA, the CDR3 is TGTGCCAGCAACACAGGGGGTTGGGGCTACACCTTC.

The V and J genes are TRBV10-3 and TRBJ1-1; 7 nucleotides match TRBD1. The trim removed 5 bases at V and 2 bases at J, leaving 2 bases unmatched. CDR1 and CDR2 (germline): ENHRY, SYGVKD. The CDR3 covers 13 residues. In nucleotides, the CDR3 is TGTGCCATCAGTCGACAGGGTAACACTGAAGCTTTCTTT. This gives the protein CAISRQGNTEAFF.

V and J are TRBV7-2 and TRBJ2-1; TRBD1 might be the D (5 bases). Trimming pared 1 base from V and 2 bases from J, leaving 12 bases between. Per the germline V gene, CDR1 is SGHTA and CDR2 is FQGNSA. The CDR3 sequence is 16 residues long. DNA for the CDR3: TGTGCCAGCAGCTTAGGAACAGGTTACCCCTACAATGAGCAGTTCTTC. It specifies CASSLGTGYPYNEQFF.

The V gene is TRBV6-5, the J gene TRBJ2-2, with D possibly TRBD2 on 5 matching bases. Germline CDR1 MNHEY, CDR2 SVGAGI. V was trimmed by 5 bases and J by 2 bases, leaving 12 bases between them. The CDR3 spans 15 residues. The CDR3 region has the DNA TGTGCCAGCAGTCCCAAGCCGGGAAACACCGGGGAGCTGTTTTTT. Translating gives CASSPKPGNTGELFF.

CDR3 amino acids: CASSLEAGGFTGELFF. The CDR3 bases are TGTGCCAGCAGCTTAGAAGCTGGCGGGTTCACCGGGGAGCTGTTTTTT. This rearrangement joins TRBV7-7 to TRBJ2-2; a possible D gene is TRBD2 (5 bases). The germline V and J ends were trimmed by 1 base and 4 bases, with 13 bases remaining between them. This CDR3 is 16 amino acids long. CDR1 is SSHAT and CDR2 is FNYEAQ in the germline V gene (reference sequence).

This clone was counted a single time. This sequence joins TRBV9 and TRBJ2-7; no clear D. CDR3 length: 14 amino acids. The germline V gene has CDR1 SGDLS and CDR2 YYNGEE. Deletions cut 0 bases from V and 4 bases from J, with 11 bases between. The CDR3 nucleotides are TGTGCCAGCAGCGTAGATTTGGGCTCTTACGAGCAGTACTTC. It translates to CASSVDLGSYEQYF.

This rearrangement joins TRBV28 to TRBJ2-3, with TRBD2 as a possible D gene (5 bases). Per the germline V gene, CDR1 is MDHEN and CDR2 is SYDVKM. V was clipped by 6 bases and J by 3 bases, with 22 bases between them. CDR3 length: 17 amino acids. This chain's CDR3 is CASSPYPSGRNTDTQYF. The CDR3 DNA reads TGTGCCAGCAGCCCTTACCCCAGCGGCAGAAATACAGATACGCAGTATTTT. Variable domain in full (rest from reference TRBV28 and TRBJ2-3): DVKVTQSSRYLVKRTGEKVFLECVQDMDHENMFWYRQDPGLGLRLIYFSYDVKMKEKGDIPEGYSVSREKKERFSLILESASTNQTSMYLCASSPYPSGRNTDTQYFGPGTRLTVL.

The CDR3 protein is CASSTAGTRGEQYF. CDR3 coding DNA: TGTGCCAGCAGTACCGCCGGGACAAGGGGGGAGCAGTACTTC. The J gene is TRBJ2-7, the V gene TRBV28; tentative D call: TRBD1 (6 bases). Looked up from germline, CDR1 is MDHEN and CDR2 is SYDVKM. Trimming shortened V by 5 bases and J by 7 bases, and 18 bases separated the two germline ends. The CDR3 has 14 amino acids.

The rearrangement uses TRBV6-5 and TRBJ2-1; 9 positions match TRBD1. The CDR3 runs 15 residues. Germline CDR1 and CDR2: MNHEY and SVGAGI. V gave up 6 bases and J gave up 5 bases; unmatched junction bases: 8. CDR3 residues: CASRQTGGGHNEQFF. The CDR3 region has the DNA TGTGCCAGCAGGCAAACAGGGGGCGGCCACAATGAGCAGTTCTTC.

A word on this clone: Additional DNA sequences in this sample encode the identical CDR3. This chain uses TRBV19 with TRBJ2-3; D possibly corresponds to TRBD1 (7 bases). The V gene lost 6 bases and the J gene lost 3 bases, with 10 bases spanning the gap. Germline-derived CDR1 and CDR2 are LNHDA and SQIVND (reference sequence). This CDR3 comprises 13 residues. The CDR3 bases are TGTGCCAGTAGCCAGGGGGGTACAGATACGCAGTATTTT. It translates to CASSQGGTDTQYF.

The chain has TRBV29-1 and TRBJ2-3, with D perhaps matching TRBD1 (5 bases). CDR3 length: 13 residues. V was trimmed by 3 bases and J by 3 bases, leaving 10 bases between them. Germline-derived CDR1 and CDR2 are SQVTM and ANQGSEA. The CDR3 loop is CSVDPGFTDTQYF. The CDR3 nucleotides are TGCAGCGTTGATCCAGGGTTTACAGATACGCAGTATTTT.

The rearrangement uses TRBV5-6 and TRBJ1-2, with D uncertain. This CDR3 spans 14 amino acids. Germline CDR1 is SGHDT and CDR2 is YYEEEE. V lost 5 bases and J lost 2, with 13 bases in between. The CDR3 here is CASSKVAENYGYTF. DNA of the CDR3: TGTGCCAGCAGTAAAGTGGCGGAGAACTATGGCTACACCTTC.